The 32 T cell receptor beta chains given below trace back to one sample, sequenced in a study of cytomegalovirus exposure and HLA in healthy donors. 13 Jbeta primers and 60 Vbeta primers were used for the PCR. This table comes from immunoSEQ multiplex PCR, and its TCRdb copy is limited to in-frame clones, with some not included. Of approximately 170,000 clones in the sample, approximately 73% are singletons; the top ten hold under 5.5%. Sequenced sample: PBMCs. These receptors were obtained from a woman between 18 and 29 years old in good health and CMV-seropositive.

This clone was seen a few times. This chain connects TRBV19 to TRBJ1-1; a weak D match, TRBD1 (5 bases). Trimming stripped 0 bases from V and 3 bases from J, with 11 bases between. The CDR3 loop spans 15 amino acids. CDR1 and CDR2 (germline): LNHDA, SQIVND (reference sequence). CDR3: CASSIEGGGDTEAFF. DNA of the CDR3: TGTGCCAGTAGTATAGAAGGTGGGGGGGACACTGAAGCTTTCTTT.

The chain couples TRBV9 to TRBJ2-2; 8 nucleotides align to TRBD2. The CDR3 loop spans 16 amino acids. Germline V CDR1 and CDR2: SGDLS, YYNGEE. V shed 3 bases, J shed 6 bases, and the junction held 10 bases outside the gene matches. CDR3 sequence: CASSATSGGSSGELFF. As DNA, the CDR3 is TGTGCCAGCAGCGCCACTAGCGGTGGATCGTCCGGGGAGCTGTTTTTT.

This rearrangement joins TRBV5-1 to TRBJ1-3; TRBD1 might be the D (6 bases). CDR1 SGHRS and CDR2 YFSETQ come from the germline V gene. The CDR3 length is 14 residues. Trimming left V 3 bases short and J 0 bases short, with 7 bases between. The CDR3 region has the DNA TGCGCCAGCAGCTGGGACACCTCTGGAAACACCATATATTTT. It specifies CASSWDTSGNTIYF.

The V gene is TRBV15, the J gene TRBJ1-4, with a possible D match to TRBD1 (6 bases). CDR1 and CDR2 (germline): LNHNV, YYDKDF (reference sequence). Trimming took off 3 bases at V and 6 bases at J, with 17 bases between the two ends. The CDR3 runs to 16 residues. The CDR3 bases are TGTGCCACCAGCAGTCGTTTTCAGGACAGCGATGAAAAACTGTTTTTT. This codes for CATSSRFQDSDEKLFF.

This rearrangement joins TRBV19 to TRBJ2-1; TRBD1 agrees at 9 bases. The CDR3 extends over 15 amino acids. The junction had 6 bases not matched to a gene; V was cut back by 2 bases and J by 7 bases. The V gene's germline CDR1 is LNHDA and CDR2 SQIVND (reference sequence). CDR3 in amino acids: CASSIPGQGRNEQFF. DNA of the CDR3: TGTGCCAGTAGTATACCGGGACAGGGAAGAAATGAGCAGTTCTTC.

This clone was picked up a small number of times. The CDR3 loop reads CASSRGGMETQYF. The DNA of the CDR3 is TGTGCCAGCAGCCGGGGGGGCATGGAGACCCAGTACTTC. The rearrangement uses TRBV7-2 and TRBJ2-5; 8 nucleotides match TRBD2. Unmatched junction bases numbered 4, after V lost 5 bases and J lost 5 bases. Germline V gene sequence: CDR1 SGHTA, CDR2 FQGNSA. This CDR3 is 13 amino acids long. Looking up the rest from reference TRBV7-2 and TRBJ2-5 gives the full variable domain: GAGVSQSPSNKVTEKGKDVELRCDPISGHTALYWYRQSLGQGLEFLIYFQGNSAPDKSGLPSDRFSAERTGGSVSTLTIQRTQQEDSAVYLCASSRGGMETQYFGPGTRLLVL.

V gene TRBV6-5 combines with J gene TRBJ2-2, with 8 nucleotides matching TRBD2. J gave up 7 bases and V 2 bases, and 9 bases lay outside the gene matches. The CDR3 runs to 16 residues. Germline V gene lookup returns CDR1 MNHEY and CDR2 SVGAGI. The CDR3 region has the DNA TGTGCCAGCAGTTACCCTCCGGGAGGGGAGGGCGGGGAGCTGTTTTTT. This sequence encodes CASSYPPGGEGGELFF.

This chain links TRBV18 with TRBJ2-7; D perhaps matches TRBD2 (5 bases). Trimming removed 4 bases at V and 3 bases at J, with 16 bases between. The CDR3 length is 15 residues. CDR1 and CDR2 from the germline V gene are KGHSH and LQKENI. The CDR3, as DNA: TGTGCCAGCTCACTGAACGGCGGCGGAGGCTACGAGCAGTACTTC. It translates to CASSLNGGGGYEQYF.

This sequence joins TRBV11-2 and TRBJ2-3, with 9 nucleotides matching TRBD2. The CDR3 is made up of 16 amino acids. Per the germline V gene, CDR1 is SGHAT and CDR2 is FQNNGV. The V gene end was trimmed by 4 bases and the J gene end by 1 base; junction bases not matched to a gene: 6. The CDR3, as DNA: TGTGCCAGCAGCTCCTTTGCGGGGGGGGGCACAGATACGCAGTATTTT. Amino acid sequence: CASSSFAGGGTDTQYF.

This sequence joins TRBV7-8 and TRBJ1-6, with 8 bases that match TRBD1. This CDR3 is built from 15 residues. Germline trimming cut 7 bases from V and 8 bases from J; bases unmatched to any gene: 10. CDR1 and CDR2 (germline): SGHVS, FQNEAQ. In DNA, the CDR3 is TGTGCCAGCAACCTACAGGGGGACCCCCATTCACCCCTCCACTTT. Protein product: CASNLQGDPHSPLHF.

The genes are TRBV2 and TRBJ2-5; 13 bases fit TRBD2. V shed 6 bases, J shed 5 bases, and the junction held 9 bases outside the gene matches. CDR1 is SNHLY, CDR2 FYNNEI, per germline. The CDR3 consists of 16 residues. The CDR3 protein is CASRPGTSGVPETQYF. The CDR3 DNA reads TGTGCCAGCAGGCCCGGGACTAGCGGGGTCCCGGAGACCCAGTACTTC.

The CDR3 protein is CASAVEQGNTEAFF. CDR3 DNA: TGTGCTAGCGCCGTAGAACAGGGTAACACTGAAGCTTTCTTT. The genes are TRBV12-5 and TRBJ1-1; TRBD1 is a possible D gene (6 bases). The CDR3 loop spans 14 amino acids. The germline gives CDR1 LGHNT, CDR2 FRNRAP. V gave up 9 bases and J gave up 2 bases, with 16 bases separating them.

This chain connects TRBV11-2 to TRBJ1-4, with 7 bases fitting TRBD1. The V gene's germline CDR1 is SGHAT and CDR2 FQNNGV. CDR3 length: 15 residues. V lost 5 bases, J lost 5 bases, and 8 bases stayed unmatched. The CDR3 bases are TGTGCCAGCAGCCCTATGGGACAGATAAATGAAAAACTGTTTTTT. Its translation: CASSPMGQINEKLFF. The whole variable domain, filled in from reference TRBV11-2 and TRBJ1-4, reads EAGVAQSPRYKIIEKRQSVAFWCNPISGHATLYWYQQILGQGPKLLIQFQNNGVVDDSQLPKDRFSAERLKGVDSTLKIQPAKLEDSAVYLCASSPMGQINEKLFFGSGTQLSVL.

This chain connects TRBV7-2 to TRBJ2-7; a possible D gene is TRBD1 (6 bases). The CDR3 is 17 residues long. Germline CDR1 SGHTA, CDR2 FQGNSA. V dropped 1 base and J dropped 4 bases, with 20 bases sitting between them. Here the CDR3 reads CASSLDRTATSVYEQYF. The DNA for the CDR3 is TGTGCCAGCAGCTTAGATCGGACAGCGACTTCCGTTTACGAGCAGTACTTC.

In this sample, this clone turned up once. The gene calls are TRBV19 and TRBJ2-1; 10 nucleotides line up with TRBD2. The V segment lost 5 bases and the J segment 8 bases; nucleotides outside the gene matches: 9. This CDR3 has 15 amino acids. Germline lookup yields CDR1 LNHDA and CDR2 SQIVND (reference sequence). CDR3 sequence: CASSELAGSLDEQFF. DNA of the CDR3: TGTGCCAGTAGTGAACTAGCGGGGTCCTTGGATGAGCAGTTCTTC. Complete variable domain (other parts from reference TRBV19 and TRBJ2-1): DGGITQSPKYLFRKEGQNVTLSCEQNLNHDAMYWYRQDPGQGLRLIYYSQIVNDFQKGDIAEGYSVSREKKESFPLTVTSAQKNPTAFYLCASSELAGSLDEQFFGPGTRLTVL.

V gene TRBV4-3 combines with J gene TRBJ1-4; D possibly corresponds to TRBD1 (6 bases). CDR3 length: 14 amino acids. The V gene's germline CDR1 is LGHNA and CDR2 YSLEER. V was pared by 1 base and J by 6 bases, with 9 bases between. CDR3 region: CASSQGTEDEKLFF. In DNA form, the CDR3 reads TGCGCCAGCAGCCAAGGGACAGAAGATGAAAAACTGTTTTTT.

In the case of this clone: One end of the junction fails to match germline, which may point to a read error. This chain joins TRBV7-9 and TRBJ2-5; 9 nucleotides match TRBD1. The CDR3 has 15 amino acids. Germline CDR1 SEHNR, CDR2 FQNEAQ (reference sequence). The CDR3 region has the DNA TGTGCCAGCAGCCATCGGACAGGGGACCAGGAGACCCAGTACTTC. Protein product: CASSHRTGDQETQYF.

The CDR3 is CASRSGQSNYGYTF. The CDR3 region has the DNA TGTGCCAGCAGGTCGGGACAGTCAAACTATGGCTACACCTTC. This chain links TRBV6-5 with TRBJ1-2; 7 bases are a match to TRBD1. The length of the CDR3 is 14 residues. Per the germline V gene, CDR1 is MNHEY and CDR2 is SVGAGI. Trimming at V came to 6 bases and at J to 2 bases, leaving 6 bases not matched to a gene.

The chain has TRBV29-1 and TRBJ1-4; D is perhaps TRBD1 (6 bases). The germline CDR1 and CDR2 sequences are SQVTM and ANQGSEA. The CDR3 length is 14 residues. V gave up 4 bases and J gave up 0 bases, with 9 bases separating them. The CDR3 coding sequence is TGCAGCGTTGCAGGGGATGCAACTAATGAAAAACTGTTTTTT. The encoded protein is CSVAGDATNEKLFF.

The chain combines TRBV19 with TRBJ2-7, with 12 bases matching TRBD2. From germline, CDR1 is LNHDA and CDR2 SQIVND (reference sequence). The length of the CDR3 is 16 residues. The V segment lost 5 bases and the J segment 2 bases; nucleotides outside the gene matches: 7. CDR3 nucleotides: TGTGCCAGTAGTTACGCCCCTAGCGGGGGGGCCTACGAGCAGTACTTC. This encodes CASSYAPSGGAYEQYF.

V usage is TRBV19 and J usage is TRBJ2-1, with 7 bases lining up with TRBD1. Losses at the gene ends were 5 bases for V and 8 bases for J; bases not matched to a gene: 6. CDR3 length: 13 amino acids. Germline lookup yields CDR1 LNHDA and CDR2 SQIVND (reference sequence). The CDR3 sequence is CASSSRTGHEQFF. The CDR3 nucleotides are TGTGCCAGTAGTTCCCGGACAGGACATGAGCAGTTCTTC.

The V call is TRBV19, the J call TRBJ2-1; the D gene is possibly TRBD1 (6 bases). This CDR3 spans 18 amino acids. Trimming removed 4 bases at V and 4 bases at J, with 23 bases between. Per the germline V gene, CDR1 is LNHDA and CDR2 is SQIVND (reference sequence). Written as DNA, the CDR3 is TGTGCCAGTAGTAGTCCCTGGGGGACAAACCTAAGGTACAATGAGCAGTTCTTC. Amino acid sequence: CASSSPWGTNLRYNEQFF.

This clone showed up just once. The rearrangement joins TRBV9 to TRBJ1-1; no clear D. Germline CDR1 SGDLS, CDR2 YYNGEE. The CDR3 contains 13 residues. With 0 bases removed from V and 3 bases from J, the gap between germline ends came to 6 bases. CDR3 coding DNA: TGTGCCAGCAGCGTAGTCGCGGACACTGAAGCTTTCTTT. This encodes CASSVVADTEAFF.

This chain uses TRBV6-1 with TRBJ2-7; a possible D gene is TRBD1 (6 bases). The germline V gene encodes CDR1 MNHNS and CDR2 SASEGT. V lost 5 bases and J lost 0, with 14 bases in between. The CDR3 consists of 15 residues. The CDR3 reads CASSIPRGRSYEQYF. CDR3 bases: TGTGCCAGCAGTATCCCCAGGGGCCGCTCCTACGAGCAGTACTTC.

To note about this clone: A read error may produce the germline difference seen at one junction end. The chain has TRBV7-9 and TRBJ2-7; D is possibly TRBD1 (6 bases). Germline V lookup: CDR1 SEHNR, CDR2 FQNEAQ (reference sequence). This CDR3 has 11 residues. The DNA of the CDR3 is TGTTCCAGCAGCACAGGGTTCGAGCAGTACTTC. Its protein is CSSSTGFEQYF.

The chain carries TRBV18 and TRBJ1-2; D may be TRBD1 (6 bases). This CDR3 region has 14 residues. V lost 2 bases, J lost 3 bases, and 10 bases lay in between. The V gene's germline CDR1 is KGHSH and CDR2 LQKENI. As DNA, the CDR3 is TGTGCCAGCTCACCAGGGGGCGATTACTATGGCTACACCTTC. Residues: CASSPGGDYYGYTF.

The chain has TRBV11-2 and TRBJ2-3; 7 bases map to TRBD2. The CDR3 sequence is 14 residues long. J was trimmed by 12 bases and V by 1 base; bases with no gene match: 10. Looked up from germline, CDR1 is SGHAT and CDR2 is FQNNGV. The CDR3 bases are TGTGCCAGCAGCTTAGCCGGCGGCGGGGGAGATCAGTATTTT. Protein product: CASSLAGGGGDQYF.

The gene calls are TRBV19 and TRBJ1-5, with D possibly TRBD1 on 6 matching bases. The V and J ends lost 7 bases and 2 bases respectively, with 15 bases between them. CDR1 and CDR2 from the germline V gene are LNHDA and SQIVND (reference sequence). The CDR3 is 15 residues long. The CDR3 bases are TGTGCCAGTAACGCAGGGGTAGAGGGCAATCAGCCCCAGCATTTT. Its protein product is CASNAGVEGNQPQHF.

The chain uses TRBV2 and TRBJ1-2; no reliable D call. The CDR3 consists of 12 residues. The V end lost 6 bases, the J end lost 5 bases, and 10 bases lay between the germline ends. Germline CDR1 SNHLY, CDR2 FYNNEI. The CDR3 DNA is TGTGCCAGCAGACCCGGGTCATATGGCTACACCTTC. As protein: CASRPGSYGYTF. The whole variable domain, remainder taken from reference TRBV2 and TRBJ1-2, is EPEVTQTPSHQVTQMGQEVILRCVPISNHLYFYWYRQILGQKVEFLVSFYNNEISEKSEIFDDQFSVERPDGSNFTLKIRSTKLEDSAMYFCASRPGSYGYTFGSGTRLTVV.

In regard to this clone: A read error may produce the germline difference seen at one junction end. At the DNA level, this CDR3 is encoded by other sequences in the same sample as well. V usage is TRBV10-3 and J usage is TRBJ1-3; 8 positions agree with TRBD1. The CDR3 covers 15 residues. Germline V gene sequence: CDR1 ENHRY, CDR2 SYGVKD. The DNA for the CDR3 is TGCGCCATCAGTGACACAGGGGGTCCTGGAAACACCATATATTTT. Protein product: CAISDTGGPGNTIYF.

The genes are TRBV2 and TRBJ1-1; no reliable D call. Germline CDR1 and CDR2: SNHLY and FYNNEI. Trimming left V 4 bases short and J 8 bases short, with 8 bases between. The length of the CDR3 is 11 residues. The CDR3 spells CASSVAREAFF. DNA of the CDR3: TGTGCCAGCAGTGTGGCGAGGGAAGCTTTCTTT. Combining the CDR3 with reference TRBV2 and TRBJ1-1 gives the whole variable domain EPEVTQTPSHQVTQMGQEVILRCVPISNHLYFYWYRQILGQKVEFLVSFYNNEISEKSEIFDDQFSVERPDGSNFTLKIRSTKLEDSAMYFCASSVAREAFFGQGTRLTVV.

The CDR3 is CATSSPPAGGITGELFF. DNA for the CDR3: TGTGCCACCAGCAGCCCCCCTGCGGGGGGTATTACCGGGGAGCTGTTTTTT. This chain connects TRBV15 to TRBJ2-2; TRBD2 aligns across 8 bases. The CDR3 is 17 residues long. CDR1 and CDR2 (germline): LNHNV, YYDKDF (reference sequence). V was pared by 3 bases and J by 5 bases, with 11 bases of the junction left unmatched.